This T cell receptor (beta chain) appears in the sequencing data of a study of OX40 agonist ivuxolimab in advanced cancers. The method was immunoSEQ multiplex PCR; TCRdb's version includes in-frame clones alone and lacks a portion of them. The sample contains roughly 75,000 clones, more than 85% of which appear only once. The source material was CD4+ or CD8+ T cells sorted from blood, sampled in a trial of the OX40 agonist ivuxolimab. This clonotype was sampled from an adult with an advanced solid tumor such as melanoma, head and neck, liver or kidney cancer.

The CDR3: CASSVGYRGEGETQYF. The DNA for the CDR3 is TGTGCCAGCAGCGTGGGGTACAGGGGGGAGGGAGAGACCCAGTACTTC. The rearrangement joins TRBV5-6 to TRBJ2-5; the D gene is possibly TRBD1 (8 bases). Germline V lookup: CDR1 SGHDT, CDR2 YYEEEE. There are 16 residues in the CDR3. With 4 bases removed from V and 4 bases from J, the gap between germline ends came to 20 bases.